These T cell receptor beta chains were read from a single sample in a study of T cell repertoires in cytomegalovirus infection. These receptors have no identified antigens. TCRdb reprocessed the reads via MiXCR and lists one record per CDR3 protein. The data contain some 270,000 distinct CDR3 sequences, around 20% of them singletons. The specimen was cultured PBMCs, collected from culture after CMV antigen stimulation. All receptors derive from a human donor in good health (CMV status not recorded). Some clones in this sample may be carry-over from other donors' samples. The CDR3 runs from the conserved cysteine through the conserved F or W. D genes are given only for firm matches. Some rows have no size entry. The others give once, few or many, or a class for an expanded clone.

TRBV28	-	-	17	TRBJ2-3	CASSHDYAGSITDTQYF	TGTGCCAGCAGCCATGACTATGCCGGGAGTATAACAGATACGCAGTATTTT
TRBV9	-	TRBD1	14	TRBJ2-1	CASRDDRGRNEQFF	TGTGCCAGCAGGGACGACAGGGGGCGGAATGAGCAGTTCTTC
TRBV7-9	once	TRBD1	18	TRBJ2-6	CASSATGTEYSGANVLTF	TGTGCCAGCAGCGCAACCGGGACAGAATATTCTGGGGCCAACGTCCTGACTTTC
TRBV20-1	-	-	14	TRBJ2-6	CSASEVYGANVLTF	TGCAGTGCTAGCGAGGTTTACGGGGCCAACGTCCTGACTTTC
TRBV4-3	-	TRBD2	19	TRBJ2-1	CASSQGGGRASGAYNEQFF	TGCGCCAGCAGCCAAGGGGGCGGGAGGGCTTCTGGGGCCTACAATGAGCAGTTCTTC
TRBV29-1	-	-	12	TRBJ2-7	CSVEVRAYEQYF	TGCAGCGTTGAGGTCCGAGCTTACGAGCAGTACTTC
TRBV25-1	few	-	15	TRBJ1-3	CASSETRAARNTIYF	TGTGCCAGCAGTGAAACGAGGGCAGCAAGAAACACCATATATTTT
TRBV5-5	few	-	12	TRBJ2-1	CASTPLANEQFF	TGTGCCAGCACTCCCCTGGCCAATGAGCAGTTCTTC
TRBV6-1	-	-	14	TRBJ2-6	CATKTGRSANVLTF	TGTGCCACCAAGACAGGACGATCCGCCAACGTCCTGACTTTC
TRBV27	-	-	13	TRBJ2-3	CASSYGGTDTQYF	TGTGCCAGCAGTTATGGGGGAACAGATACGCAGTATTTT